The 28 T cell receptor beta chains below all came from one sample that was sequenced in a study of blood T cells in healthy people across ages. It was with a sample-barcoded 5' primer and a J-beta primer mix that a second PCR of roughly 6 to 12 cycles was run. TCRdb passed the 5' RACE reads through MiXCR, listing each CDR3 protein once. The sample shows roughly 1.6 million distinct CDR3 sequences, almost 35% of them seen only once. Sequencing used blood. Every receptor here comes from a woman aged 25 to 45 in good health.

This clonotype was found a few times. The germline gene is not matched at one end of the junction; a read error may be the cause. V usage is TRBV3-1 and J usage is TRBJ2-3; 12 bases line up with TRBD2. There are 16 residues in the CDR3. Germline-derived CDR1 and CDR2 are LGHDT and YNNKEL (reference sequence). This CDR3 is CASSPPLAGGSDTRYF. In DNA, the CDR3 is TGTGCCAGCAGCCCACCACTAGCGGGGGGATCAGATACGCGGTATTTT.

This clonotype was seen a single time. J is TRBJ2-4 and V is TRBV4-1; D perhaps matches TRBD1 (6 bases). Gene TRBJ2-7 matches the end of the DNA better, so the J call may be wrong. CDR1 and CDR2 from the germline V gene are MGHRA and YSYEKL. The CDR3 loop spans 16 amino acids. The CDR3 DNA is TGCGCCAGCAGCCCAGGGGCAGGGTCCCCCTCCTACGAGCAGTACTTC. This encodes CASSPGAGSPSYEQYF.

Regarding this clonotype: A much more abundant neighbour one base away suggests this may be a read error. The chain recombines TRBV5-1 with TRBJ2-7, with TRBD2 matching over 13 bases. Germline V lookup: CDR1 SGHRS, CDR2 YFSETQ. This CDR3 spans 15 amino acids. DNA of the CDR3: TGCGCCAGCAGCTGGACTAGCGGGAGCTCCTACGGGCAGTACTTC. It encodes CASSWTSGSSYGQYF.

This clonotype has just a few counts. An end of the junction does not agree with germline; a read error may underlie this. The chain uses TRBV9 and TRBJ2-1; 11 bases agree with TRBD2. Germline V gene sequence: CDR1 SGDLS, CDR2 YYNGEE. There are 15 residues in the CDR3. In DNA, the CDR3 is TGTGCCAGCAGCGCCCGGACTAGCGGGTACAATGAGCGGTTCTTC. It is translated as CASSARTSGYNERFF.

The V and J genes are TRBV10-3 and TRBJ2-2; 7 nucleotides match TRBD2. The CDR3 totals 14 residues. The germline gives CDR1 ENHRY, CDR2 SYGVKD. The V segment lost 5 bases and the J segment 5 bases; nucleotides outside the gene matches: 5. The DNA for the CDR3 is TGTGCCATCAGTCGGGGGAGGGAGACCGGGGAGCTGTTTTTT. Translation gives CAISRGRETGELFF.

In DNA, the CDR3 is TGTGCCAGCAGCTCACAGACAGGGGTTGGAGAGACCCAGTACTTC. The encoded protein is CASSSQTGVGETQYF. This chain uses TRBV7-9 with TRBJ2-5; TRBD1 aligns across 8 bases. The trim removed 4 bases at V and 4 bases at J, leaving 8 bases unmatched. There are 15 residues in the CDR3. From germline, CDR1 is SEHNR and CDR2 FQNEAQ (reference sequence).

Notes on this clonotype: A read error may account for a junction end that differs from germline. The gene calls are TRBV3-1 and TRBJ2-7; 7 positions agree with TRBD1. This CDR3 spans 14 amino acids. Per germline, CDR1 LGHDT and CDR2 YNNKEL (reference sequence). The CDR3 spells CTSSQRGQGDEQYF. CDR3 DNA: TGTACCAGCAGCCAAAGAGGGCAGGGGGACGAGCAGTACTTC.

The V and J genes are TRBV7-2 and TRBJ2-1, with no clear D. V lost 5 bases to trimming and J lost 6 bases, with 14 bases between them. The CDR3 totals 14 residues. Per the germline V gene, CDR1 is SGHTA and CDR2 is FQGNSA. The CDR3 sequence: CASSVGISANEQFF. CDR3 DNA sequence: TGTGCCAGCAGCGTAGGGATTTCTGCCAATGAGCAGTTCTTC.

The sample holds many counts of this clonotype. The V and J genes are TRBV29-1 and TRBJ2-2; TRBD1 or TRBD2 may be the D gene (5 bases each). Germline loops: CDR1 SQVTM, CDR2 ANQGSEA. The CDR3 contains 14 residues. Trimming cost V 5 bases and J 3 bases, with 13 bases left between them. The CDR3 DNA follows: TGCAGCGTTTCCGGGACGGTGGACACCGGGGAGCTGTTTTTT. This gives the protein CSVSGTVDTGELFF.

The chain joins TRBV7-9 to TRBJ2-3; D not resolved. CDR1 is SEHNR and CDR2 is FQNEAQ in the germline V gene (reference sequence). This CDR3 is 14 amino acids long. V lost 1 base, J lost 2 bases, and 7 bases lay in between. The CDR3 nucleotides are TGTGCCAGCAGCTTAGTTCAAATCACAGATACGCAGTATTTT. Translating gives CASSLVQITDTQYF.

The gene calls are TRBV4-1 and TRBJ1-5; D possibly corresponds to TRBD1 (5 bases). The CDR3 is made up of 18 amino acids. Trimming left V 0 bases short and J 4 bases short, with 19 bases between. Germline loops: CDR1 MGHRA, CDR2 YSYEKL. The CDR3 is CASSQDGAGAESNQPQHF. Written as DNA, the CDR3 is TGCGCCAGCAGCCAAGATGGCGCCGGGGCAGAAAGTAATCAGCCCCAGCATTTT.

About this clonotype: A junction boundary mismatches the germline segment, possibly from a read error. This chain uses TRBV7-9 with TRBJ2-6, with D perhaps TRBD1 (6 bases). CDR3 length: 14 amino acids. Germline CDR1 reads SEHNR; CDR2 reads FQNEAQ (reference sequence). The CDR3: CASSLGVGANVRTF. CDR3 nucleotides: TGTGCCAGCAGCTTAGGGGTGGGGGCCAACGTCCGGACTTTC.

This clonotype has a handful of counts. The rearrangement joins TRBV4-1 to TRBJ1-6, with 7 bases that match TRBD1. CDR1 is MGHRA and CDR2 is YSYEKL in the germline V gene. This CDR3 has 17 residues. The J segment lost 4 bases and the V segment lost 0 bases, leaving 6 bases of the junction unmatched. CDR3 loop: CASSQDRDSAYNSPLHF. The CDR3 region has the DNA TGCGCCAGCAGCCAAGATCGGGACAGTGCGTATAATTCACCCCTCCACTTT.

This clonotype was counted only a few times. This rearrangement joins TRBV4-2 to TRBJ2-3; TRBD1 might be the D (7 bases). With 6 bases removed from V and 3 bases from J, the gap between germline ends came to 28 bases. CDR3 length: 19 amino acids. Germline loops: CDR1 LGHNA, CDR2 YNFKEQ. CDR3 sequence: CASRLRGRGRLGVTDTQYF. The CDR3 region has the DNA TGTGCCAGCAGACTCCGAGGCAGGGGGAGACTAGGGGTTACAGATACGCAGTATTTT.

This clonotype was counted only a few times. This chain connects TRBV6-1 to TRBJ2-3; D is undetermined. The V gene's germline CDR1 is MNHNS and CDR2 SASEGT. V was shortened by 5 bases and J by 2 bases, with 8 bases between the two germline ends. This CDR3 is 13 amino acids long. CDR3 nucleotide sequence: TGTGCCAGCAGTTCGTACACCACAGATACGCAGTATTTT. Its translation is CASSSYTTDTQYF.

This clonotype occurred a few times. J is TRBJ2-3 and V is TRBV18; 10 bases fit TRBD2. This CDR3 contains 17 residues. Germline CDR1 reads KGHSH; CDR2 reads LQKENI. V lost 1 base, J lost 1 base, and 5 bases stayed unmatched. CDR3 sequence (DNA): TGTGCCAGCTCACCACGCCTAGCGGGGGTCGGCACAGATACGCAGTATTTT. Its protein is CASSPRLAGVGTDTQYF.

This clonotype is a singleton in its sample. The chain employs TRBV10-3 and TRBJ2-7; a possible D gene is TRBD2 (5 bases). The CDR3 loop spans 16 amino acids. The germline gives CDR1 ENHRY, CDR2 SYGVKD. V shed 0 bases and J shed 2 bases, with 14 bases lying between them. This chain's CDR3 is CAISESFRGLTYEQYF. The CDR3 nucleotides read TGTGCCATCAGTGAGTCGTTTCGGGGATTAACCTACGAGCAGTACTTC.

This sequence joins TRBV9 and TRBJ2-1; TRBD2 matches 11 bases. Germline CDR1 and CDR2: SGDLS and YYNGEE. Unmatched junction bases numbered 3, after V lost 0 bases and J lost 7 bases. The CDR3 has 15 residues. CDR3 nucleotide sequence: TGTGCCAGCAGCGTAGTACTAGCGGGAGAGAATGAGCAGTTCTTC. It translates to CASSVVLAGENEQFF.

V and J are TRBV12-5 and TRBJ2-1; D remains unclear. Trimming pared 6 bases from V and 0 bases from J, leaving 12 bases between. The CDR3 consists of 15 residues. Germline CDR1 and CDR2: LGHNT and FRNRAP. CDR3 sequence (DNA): TGTGCTAGTGGCAACTTACCGAGCTCCTACAATGAGCAGTTCTTC. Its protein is CASGNLPSSYNEQFF.

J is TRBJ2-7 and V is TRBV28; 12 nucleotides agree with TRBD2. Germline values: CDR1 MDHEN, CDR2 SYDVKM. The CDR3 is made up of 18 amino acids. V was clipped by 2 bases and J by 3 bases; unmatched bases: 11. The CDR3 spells CASSLLLRTSGDFYEQYF. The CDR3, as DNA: TGTGCCAGCAGTTTACTCCTAAGGACTAGCGGGGATTTCTACGAGCAGTACTTC.

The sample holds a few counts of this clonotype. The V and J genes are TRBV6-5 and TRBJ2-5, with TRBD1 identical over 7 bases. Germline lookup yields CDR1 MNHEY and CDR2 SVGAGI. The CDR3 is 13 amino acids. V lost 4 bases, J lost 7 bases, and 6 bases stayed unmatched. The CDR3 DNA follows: TGTGCCAGCAGTTCGGGACAGAGGGGGACCCAGTACTTC. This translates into CASSSGQRGTQYF.

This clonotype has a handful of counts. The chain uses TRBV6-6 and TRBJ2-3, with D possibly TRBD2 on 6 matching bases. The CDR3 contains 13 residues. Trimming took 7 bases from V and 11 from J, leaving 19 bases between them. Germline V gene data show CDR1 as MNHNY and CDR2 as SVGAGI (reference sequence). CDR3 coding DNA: TGTGCCAGCACTAACCCGTCCCGGGAGAAGCAGTATTTT. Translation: CASTNPSREKQYF.

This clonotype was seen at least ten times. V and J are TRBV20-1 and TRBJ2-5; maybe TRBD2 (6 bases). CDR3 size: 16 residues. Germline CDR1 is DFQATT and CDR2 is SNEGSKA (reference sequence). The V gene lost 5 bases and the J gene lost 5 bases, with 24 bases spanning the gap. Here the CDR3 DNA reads TGCAGTGCTCCTAGTTGGGAGGAAAGCTACAGGGAGACCCAGTACTTC. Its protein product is CSAPSWEESYRETQYF.

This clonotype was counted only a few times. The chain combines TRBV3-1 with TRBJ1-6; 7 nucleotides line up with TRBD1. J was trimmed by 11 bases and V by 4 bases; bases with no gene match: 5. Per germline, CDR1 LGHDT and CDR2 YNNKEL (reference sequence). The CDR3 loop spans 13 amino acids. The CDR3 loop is CASSPDRFAPLHF. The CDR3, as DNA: TGTGCCAGCAGCCCGGACAGGTTTGCACCCCTCCACTTT.

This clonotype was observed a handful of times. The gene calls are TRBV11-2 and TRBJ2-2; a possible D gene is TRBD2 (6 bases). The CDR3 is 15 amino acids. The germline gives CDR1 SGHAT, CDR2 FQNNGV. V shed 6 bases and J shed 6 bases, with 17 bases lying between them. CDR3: CASRPRDSSPGELFF. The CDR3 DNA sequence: TGTGCCAGCAGGCCTCGGGACTCCTCCCCCGGGGAGCTGTTTTTT.

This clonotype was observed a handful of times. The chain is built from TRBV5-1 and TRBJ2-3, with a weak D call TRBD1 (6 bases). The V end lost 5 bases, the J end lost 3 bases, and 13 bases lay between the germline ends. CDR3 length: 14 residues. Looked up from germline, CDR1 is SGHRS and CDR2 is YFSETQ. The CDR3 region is CASRTQGFTDTQYF. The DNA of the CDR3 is TGCGCCAGCAGAACTCAGGGGTTTACAGATACGCAGTATTTT.

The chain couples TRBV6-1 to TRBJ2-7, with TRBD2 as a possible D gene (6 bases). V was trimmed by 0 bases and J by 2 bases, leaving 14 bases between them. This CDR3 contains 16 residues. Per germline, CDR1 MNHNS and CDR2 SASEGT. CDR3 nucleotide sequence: TGTGCCAGCAGTGAAGCGCGTGGGGGGTTTGCCTACGAGCAGTACTTC. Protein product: CASSEARGGFAYEQYF.

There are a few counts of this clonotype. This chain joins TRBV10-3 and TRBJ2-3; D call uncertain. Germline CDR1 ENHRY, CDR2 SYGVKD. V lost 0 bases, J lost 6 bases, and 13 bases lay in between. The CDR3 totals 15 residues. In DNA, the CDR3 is TGTGCCATCAGTGAGTCCGGACCAGAAGGGGATACGCAGTATTTT. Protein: CAISESGPEGDTQYF.